The 25 T cell receptor beta chains in this list originate from one sample, sequenced in a study of blood T cell repertoires in COVID-19. The data were produced by immunoSEQ multiplex PCR, yet TCRdb's version contains in-frame clones alone and is incomplete. Of 230,000 or so clones in the sample, 80% to 85% were seen once. The sample was peripheral blood. Every receptor here comes from a man in his fifties or sixties with active or convalescent COVID-19.

The count of this clone is one. The chain employs TRBV10-3 and TRBJ2-6, with a weak D call TRBD2 (5 bases). Germline V gene sequence: CDR1 ENHRY, CDR2 SYGVKD. Trimming took 6 bases from V and 2 from J, leaving 20 bases between them. The CDR3 spans 18 residues. In DNA form, the CDR3 reads TGTGCCATCAGAGAGGGCGGAGTCCTAGGCCCTGGGGCCAACGTCCTGACTTTC. Translating it yields CAIREGGVLGPGANVLTF.

J is TRBJ2-2 and V is TRBV6-5; 8 bases line up with TRBD1. The CDR3 runs to 14 residues. The trim removed 6 bases at V and 7 bases at J, leaving 7 bases unmatched. Germline-derived CDR1 and CDR2 are MNHEY and SVGAGI. CDR3 nucleotides: TGTGCCAGCAGGGATTCAGGGGGCGGCGGGGAGCTGTTTTTT. This codes for CASRDSGGGGELFF.

The J gene is TRBJ1-2, the V gene TRBV6-1; D is perhaps TRBD1 (6 bases). Looked up from germline, CDR1 is MNHNS and CDR2 is SASEGT. This CDR3 comprises 15 residues. With 2 bases removed from V and 0 bases from J, the gap between germline ends came to 10 bases. Written as DNA, the CDR3 is TGTGCCAGCAGTGAAAACAGGGTTTCTAACTATGGCTACACCTTC. Residues: CASSENRVSNYGYTF.

V usage is TRBV19 and J usage is TRBJ1-1; D remains unclear. This CDR3 is built from 15 residues. CDR1 LNHDA and CDR2 SQIVND come from the germline V gene (reference sequence). V lost 3 bases and J 0 bases, leaving 11 bases between the germline ends. The CDR3 protein is CASSIRHGMNTEAFF. CDR3 bases: TGTGCCAGTAGTATTAGGCACGGGATGAACACTGAAGCTTTCTTT.

The chain uses TRBV6-5 and TRBJ2-7; 7 bases are shared with TRBD1. V dropped 6 bases and J dropped 2; count of bases not matched to a gene: 1. Per the germline V gene, CDR1 is MNHEY and CDR2 is SVGAGI. This CDR3 region has 12 residues. The CDR3 region has the DNA TGTGCCAGCAGGGGGACAGCCTACGAGCAGTACTTC. Residues: CASRGTAYEQYF.

The J gene is TRBJ2-3, the V gene TRBV2, with 7 bases identical to TRBD2. The trim removed 8 bases at V and 0 bases at J, leaving 5 bases unmatched. The CDR3 loop spans 14 amino acids. Per the germline V gene, CDR1 is SNHLY and CDR2 is FYNNEI. The chain's CDR3 is CASRLAASTDTQYF. CDR3 in DNA: TGTGCCAGCCGTCTAGCGGCTAGCACAGATACGCAGTATTTT.

A note on this clone: The germline gene is not matched at one end of the junction; a read error may be the cause. The V and J genes are TRBV6-5 and TRBJ2-7; 14 nucleotides agree with TRBD2. CDR3 length: 14 residues. Germline V gene sequence: CDR1 MNHEY, CDR2 SVGAGI. The CDR3 protein is CVSRLAGGPGEQYF. The DNA of the CDR3 is TGTGTCAGCAGACTAGCGGGGGGGCCGGGAGAGCAGTACTTC.

This chain joins TRBV5-1 and TRBJ2-7; D ambiguous. The germline V gene encodes CDR1 SGHRS and CDR2 YFSETQ. V was cut by 4 bases and J by 0 bases, with 11 bases left in between. This CDR3 contains 14 residues. The chain's CDR3 is CASSLGGSSYEQYF. The CDR3 coding sequence is TGCGCCAGCAGCCTGGGTGGCAGCTCCTACGAGCAGTACTTC.

V usage is TRBV3-1 (or the pseudogene TRBV3-2) and J usage is TRBJ1-1; perhaps TRBD1 as D (5 bases). The germline V gene has CDR1 LGHDT and CDR2 YNNKEL (reference sequence). Trimming stripped 4 bases from V and 5 bases from J, with 17 bases between. This CDR3 contains 15 residues. This CDR3 is CASSPWRQEGTEAFF. The CDR3 region has the DNA TGTGCCAGCAGCCCCTGGCGGCAGGAGGGGACTGAAGCTTTCTTT.

The chain couples TRBV7-8 to TRBJ2-2, with a weak D call TRBD1 (5 bases). CDR1 SGHVS and CDR2 FQNEAQ come from the germline V gene. The V gene lost 6 bases and the J gene lost 6 bases, with 20 bases spanning the gap. This CDR3 has 16 residues. The CDR3 coding sequence is TGTGCCAGCAGTCTCGAGGCAGGGTTATACGCCGGGGAGCTGTTTTTT. This gives the protein CASSLEAGLYAGELFF.

The chain carries TRBV29-1 and TRBJ1-2, with TRBD1 as a possible D gene (5 bases). This CDR3 has 14 amino acids. The V end lost 1 base, the J end lost 2 bases, and 11 bases lay between the germline ends. CDR1 and CDR2 (germline): SQVTM, ANQGSEA. The CDR3 loop is CSVEVLQANYGYTF. The CDR3, as DNA: TGCAGCGTTGAAGTCCTACAGGCCAACTATGGCTACACCTTC.

The CDR3, as DNA: TGTGCCAGCAGCTCGGGGCGTACAGGGGGCTACGGAAACACCATATATTTT. This sequence encodes CASSSGRTGGYGNTIYF. This chain joins TRBV7-2 and TRBJ1-3; TRBD1 matches 9 bases. Germline V gene lookup returns CDR1 SGHTA and CDR2 FQGNSA. The CDR3 runs 17 residues. Losses at the gene ends were 4 bases for V and 4 bases for J; bases not matched to a gene: 11. Based on the CDR3 plus reference TRBV7-2 and TRBJ1-3, the full variable domain is GAGVSQSPSNKVTEKGKDVELRCDPISGHTALYWYRQSLGQGLEFLIYFQGNSAPDKSGLPSDRFSAERTGGSVSTLTIQRTQQEDSAVYLCASSSGRTGGYGNTIYFGEGSWLTVV.

The chain combines TRBV28 with TRBJ2-7, with TRBD2 identical over 8 bases. V was clipped by 3 bases and J by 0 bases; unmatched bases: 4. The germline CDR1 and CDR2 sequences are MDHEN and SYDVKM. This CDR3 region has 15 residues. The CDR3, as DNA: TGTGCCAGCAGTTTCGCCAGCGGGAGCTCCTACGAGCAGTACTTC. Translation gives CASSFASGSSYEQYF.

The table lists this clone with a few counts. The chain combines TRBV7-9 with TRBJ2-7; no clear D gene. Germline CDR1 reads SEHNR; CDR2 reads FQNEAQ (reference sequence). V was pared by 7 bases and J by 6 bases, with 22 bases between. The CDR3 spans 15 residues. CDR3 sequence: CASTPSEKERGEQYF. The DNA for the CDR3 is TGTGCCAGCACCCCATCTGAGAAGGAAAGAGGCGAGCAGTACTTC.

V gene TRBV19 combines with J gene TRBJ1-3; D may be TRBD1 (5 bases). V was trimmed by 2 bases and J by 4 bases, leaving 9 bases between them. CDR1 is LNHDA and CDR2 is SQIVND in the germline V gene (reference sequence). CDR3 size: 14 residues. The CDR3 is CASSILGLGNTIYF. For the CDR3, the DNA is TGTGCCAGTAGTATACTGGGACTCGGAAACACCATATATTTT.

The V and J genes are TRBV27 and TRBJ1-6, with D possibly being TRBD1 (5 bases). From germline, CDR1 is MNHEY and CDR2 SMNVEV (reference sequence). This CDR3 comprises 17 residues. V was trimmed by 4 bases and J by 4 bases, leaving 17 bases between them. This CDR3 reads CASSSTTGRAYNSPLHF. The CDR3 DNA sequence: TGTGCCAGCAGTTCTACGACTGGCAGGGCGTATAATTCACCCCTCCACTTT.

The V call is TRBV7-3, the J call TRBJ1-2; no definite D call. Germline V CDR1 and CDR2: SGHTA, FQGTGA. V was clipped by 5 bases and J by 0 bases, with 13 bases between them. The CDR3 runs to 15 residues. CDR3: CASSPSARANYGYTF. The CDR3 DNA reads TGTGCCAGCAGCCCATCTGCAAGAGCTAACTATGGCTACACCTTC. Full variable domain (missing parts from reference TRBV7-3 and TRBJ1-2): GAGVSQTPSNKVTEKGKYVELRCDPISGHTALYWYRQSLGQGPEFLIYFQGTGAADDSGLPNDRFFAVRPEGSVSTLKIQRTERGDSAVYLCASSPSARANYGYTFGSGTRLTVV.

The genes are TRBV19 and TRBJ1-5; D uncertain. This CDR3 is built from 13 residues. Trimming pared 5 bases from V and 7 bases from J, leaving 12 bases between. Per germline, CDR1 LNHDA and CDR2 SQIVND (reference sequence). This CDR3 reads CASSVSRYQPQHF. CDR3 DNA: TGTGCCAGTAGTGTCTCACGCTACCAGCCCCAGCATTTT.

This clone was observed a handful of times. V and J are TRBV7-9 and TRBJ1-4; D remains ambiguous. The V end was cut by 5 bases, the J end by 10 bases, with 14 bases between. This CDR3 region has 13 residues. Germline assignment: CDR1 SEHNR and CDR2 FQNEAQ (reference sequence). CDR3 residues: CASSPLARGKLFF. The CDR3, as DNA: TGTGCCAGCAGCCCCCTAGCCCGCGGAAAACTGTTTTTT.

The chain carries TRBV7-5 and TRBJ1-5; the table gives TRBD1 as D, unverified against the DNA. TRBV7-5 is tagged as a pseudogene. This CDR3 comprises 21 residues. CDR3 loop: CVRSPKPKSRDRVRGYQPQHF. The DNA of the CDR3 is TGTGTCAGAAGCCCGAAGCCCAAGTCCCGGGACAGGGTTCGGGGGTACCAGCCCCAGCATTTT.

J is TRBJ1-1 and V is TRBV18, with D possibly being TRBD1 (6 bases). CDR3 size: 15 residues. Germline V lookup: CDR1 KGHSH, CDR2 LQKENI. V lost 4 bases and J lost 6, with 18 bases in between. CDR3 DNA: TGTGCCAGCTCACGTACCGGGACACTTAATCCTGAAGCTTTCTTT. As protein: CASSRTGTLNPEAFF.

The chain uses TRBV9 and TRBJ2-7, with 7 bases lining up with TRBD2. The CDR3 consists of 15 residues. Per germline, CDR1 SGDLS and CDR2 YYNGEE. V was pared by 0 bases and J by 2 bases, with 5 bases of the junction left unmatched. The CDR3 spells CASSVGAGDPYEQYF. The CDR3 region has the DNA TGTGCCAGCAGCGTAGGGGCGGGGGACCCCTACGAGCAGTACTTC. The full variable domain, with the rest looked up from reference TRBV9 and TRBJ2-7, is DSGVTQTPKHLITATGQRVTLRCSPRSGDLSVYWYQQSLDQGLQFLIQYYNGEERAKGNILERFSAQQFPDLHSELNLSSLELGDSALYFCASSVGAGDPYEQYFGPGTRLTVT.

The chain is built from TRBV12-3 or TRBV12-4 and TRBJ2-7, with D maybe TRBD2 (6 bases). The V gene lost 3 bases and the J gene lost 5 bases, with 11 bases spanning the gap. CDR3 length equals 13 residues. CDR3 nucleotide sequence: TGTGCCAGCAGTTTGGCCCGGAGGGACGAGCAGTACTTC. Protein product: CASSLARRDEQYF.

This clone has a handful of counts. The genes are TRBV5-6 and TRBJ2-7; 9 nucleotides match TRBD2. Trimming cost V 2 bases and J 4 bases; bases outside gene matches: 4. CDR1 is SGHDT and CDR2 is YYEEEE in the germline V gene. There are 14 residues in the CDR3. CDR3 sequence (DNA): TGTGCCAGCAGCTTTGTAGCGGGGGAGTACGAGCAGTACTTC. It codes for CASSFVAGEYEQYF.

The chain has TRBV3-1 (or the pseudogene TRBV3-2) and TRBJ2-7; TRBD1 matches at 9 bases. V shed 4 bases, J shed 2 bases, and the junction held 9 bases outside the gene matches. The V gene's germline CDR1 is LGHDT and CDR2 YNNKEL (reference sequence). The CDR3 consists of 16 residues. The DNA for the CDR3 is TGTGCCAGCAGCCCGTTCAAAGGACAGGGGACCTACGAGCAGTACTTC. Translated, it gives CASSPFKGQGTYEQYF.